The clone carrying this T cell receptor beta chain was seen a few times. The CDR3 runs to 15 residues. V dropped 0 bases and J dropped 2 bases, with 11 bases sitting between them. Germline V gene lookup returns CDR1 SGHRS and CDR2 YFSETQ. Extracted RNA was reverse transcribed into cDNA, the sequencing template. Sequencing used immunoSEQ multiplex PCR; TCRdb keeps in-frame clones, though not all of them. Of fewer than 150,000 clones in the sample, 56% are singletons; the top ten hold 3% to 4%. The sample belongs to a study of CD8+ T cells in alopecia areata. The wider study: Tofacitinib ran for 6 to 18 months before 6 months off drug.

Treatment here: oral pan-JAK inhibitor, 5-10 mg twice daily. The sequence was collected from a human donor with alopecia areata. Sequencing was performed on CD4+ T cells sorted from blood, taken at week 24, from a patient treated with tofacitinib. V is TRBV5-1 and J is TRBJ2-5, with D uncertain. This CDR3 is CASSLVSGPQETQYF. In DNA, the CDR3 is TGCGCCAGCAGCTTGGTGTCCGGACCGCAAGAGACCCAGTACTTC.